These 2 T cell receptor beta chains share one sample of origin, sequenced in a study of vaccination and CD4 T cells after COVID-19. These TCRs' antigens remain unknown. The study sequenced cultured CD4+ T cell DNA using the Oncomine TCR Beta short-read assay. TCRdb processed the PCR reads anew with MiXCR; each CDR3 protein has one entry. The sample has approximately 15,000 distinct CDR3 sequences, 75% to 80% seen once; the top ten hold 9.6%. Treatment in this sample: roughly ten-day PBMC culture with coronavirus spike peptide pools or control peptides (ViraFEST assay). Sequenced material: CD4+ T cells from blood, cultured in vitro, taken after SARS-CoV-2 vaccination. The receptors stem from a human donor who received a COVID-19 vaccine.

V usage is TRBV12-3 or TRBV12-4 and J usage is TRBJ1-5; 7 bases are shared with TRBD1. The CDR3 runs 14 residues. After removal of 3 bases from V and 5 bases from J, the junction contained 4 bases not matched to a gene. In DNA, the CDR3 is TGTGCCAGCAGTTTTAGGCAGGGGGATCAGCCCCAGCATTTT. This encodes CASSFRQGDQPQHF.

The chain recombines TRBV6-1 with TRBJ1-2, with D uncertain. The CDR3 spans 13 residues. The ends were cut back, 6 bases at V and 3 bases at J, with 11 bases in the middle. Germline assignment: CDR1 MNHNS and CDR2 SASEGT. CDR3 nucleotide sequence: TGTGCCAGCAGCCCCGATCGGGACTATGGCTACACCTTC. Translated: CASSPDRDYGYTF.